The present T cell receptor (beta chain) was sequenced within a study of beta chain features in type 1 diabetes. The CDR3 is 14 amino acids. Germline-derived CDR1 and CDR2 are SGHTA and FQGNSA. Trimming took 5 bases from V and 0 from J, leaving 11 bases between them. About this clone itself: Its antigen is unidentified.

The study, taken as a whole, reports: Among patients, naive, central memory and Treg TCRB repertoires appeared more similar than among healthy donors. Shorter templates might be favored by PCR, and equally so in patients and in controls.

The isolated RNA, all of it, was reverse transcribed, so expressed TCRB transcripts were what got sequenced. Sequenced by immunoSEQ multiplex PCR; TCRdb stores in-frame clones only, minus some. Here the sample spans about 620,000 clones, 15% being singletons. The source is a man aged 18 to 35 in good health. The sequenced sample consisted of naive CD4+ T cells from blood. The chain employs TRBV7-2 and TRBJ2-7, with D possibly TRBD1 on 6 matching bases. The CDR3 reads CASSSWGRSYEQYF. The CDR3 nucleotides are TGTGCCAGCAGCAGCTGGGGGCGCTCCTACGAGCAGTACTTC. Filled out from reference TRBV7-2 and TRBJ2-7, the complete variable domain reads GAGVSQSPSNKVTEKGKDVELRCDPISGHTALYWYRQSLGQGLEFLIYFQGNSAPDKSGLPSDRFSAERTGGSVSTLTIQRTQQEDSAVYLCASSSWGRSYEQYFGPGTRLTVT.